Presented here are 30 T cell receptor beta chains from one specimen sequenced in a study of CD8+ T cells in alopecia areata (dated by TCRdb to 2016 to 2018). Libraries were prepared through the immunoSEQ multiplex PCR assay. For TCR sequencing, RNA was extracted from every sample and reverse transcribed into cDNA to serve as template. TCRdb stores this immuneACCESS table with in-frame sequences only. Part of the clones is absent; in the studies checked, under half of the shortfall reflects unresolved V genes, and no reason is known for the rest. Here the sample lists about 270,000 clones, none seen once only. The ten largest clones add up to 1.2% of the sample. Cells from pooled mouse cutaneous lymph nodes were stained for CD4, CD8alpha, NKG2D, NKG2ACE and other markers and then sorted on a BD Influx. The specimen was CD4+ T cells sorted from a lymph node. These receptor sequences come from a C3H/HeJ mouse with alopecia areata. This mouse strain bears the MHC haplotype H2-k.

Concerning this clone itself: The gene symbols are mouse symbols. The CDR3 end is not reached by the read, which stops 4 residues before it; the germline J gene fills it in. This chain connects TRBV19 to TRBJ2-5; D uncertain. CDR1 is FNHDT, CDR2 SITEND, per germline (reference sequence). This CDR3 spans 14 amino acids. The part of the CDR3 DNA that was read is TGTGCCAGCAGTATAGGGGAACAGAAAGAC. Protein product: CASSIGEQKD. The entire CDR3 protein is CASSIGEQKDTQYF.

Only a few counts were recorded for this clone. The genes are named according to mouse. Partial CDR3 DNA: TGCACCTGCAGTGCAGATGGGACTGGGGGGGGTGCAGAA. Its protein product is CTCSADGTGGGAE. From start to end, the CDR3 is CTCSADGTGGGAETLYF. V usage is TRBV1 and J usage is TRBJ2-3, with 13 positions matching TRBD2. The CDR3 goes on 4 residues after the read ends, and that part is filled in from the germline J gene. Trimming took 0 bases from V and 1 from J; bases not matched to a gene: 1. This CDR3 has 17 amino acids. From germline, CDR1 is NSQYPW and CDR2 LRSPGD (reference sequence).

In this sample, this clone turned up a few times. Mouse gene names apply. The missing CDR3 end, 4 residues past where the read stops, is filled in from the germline J gene. This chain joins TRBV1 and TRBJ2-7; TRBD1 is a possible D gene (6 bases). The CDR3 runs to 15 residues. The germline CDR1 and CDR2 sequences are NSQYPW and LRSPGD (reference sequence). The V gene lost 3 bases and the J gene lost 0 bases, with 12 bases spanning the gap. The chain's CDR3 is CTCSALGQSSYEQYF. Partial CDR3 DNA: TGCACCTGCAGTGCGCTCGGACAGAGCTCCTAT.

Comment on this clone: The gene names here belong to mouse. The CDR3 is CASGEGLGTYAEQFF. CDR3 DNA, as far as it was read: TGTGCCAGCGGTGAGGGACTGGGGACGTATGCT. The chain has TRBV13-2 and TRBJ2-1, with TRBD2 matching over 10 bases. The CDR3 end falls 4 residues outside the read, so it is completed with the germline J gene. The CDR3 is made up of 15 amino acids. The V segment lost 2 bases and the J segment 4 bases; nucleotides outside the gene matches: 3. Germline values: CDR1 NNHNN, CDR2 SYGAGS (reference sequence).

In this sample, this clone turned up many times. The gene names given are mouse names. Read coverage stops 4 residues before the CDR3 terminus; the germline J gene supplies the remainder. The sample contains more than one DNA sequence encoding this CDR3. The V gene is TRBV1, the J gene TRBJ2-1, with TRBD1 as a possible D gene (5 bases). CDR1 and CDR2 from the germline V gene are NSQYPW and LRSPGD (reference sequence). The CDR3 consists of 14 residues. V was trimmed by 3 bases and J by 3 bases, leaving 9 bases between them. CDR3 DNA, as far as it was read: TGCACCTGCAGTGCCCGGACAATCTATGCT. Translating gives CTCSARTIYA. The entire CDR3 is CTCSARTIYAEQFF.

This clone was observed many times. Gene names are the mouse ones. Read data end 3 residues before the CDR3 end; the end is taken from the germline J gene. This chain joins TRBV13-3 and TRBJ1-6; 9 positions match TRBD1. TRBJ1-6 is assigned to the ORF class and has an uncertain function. In germline, CDR1 is NNHDY, CDR2 SYVADS. The CDR3 is made up of 13 amino acids. V shed 5 bases, J shed 8 bases, and the junction held 2 bases outside the gene matches. CDR3 bases read: TGTGCCAGCAGGGGACAGGGCCATTCGCCC. Translated, it gives CASRGQGHSP. The complete CDR3 reads CASRGQGHSPLYF.

As to this clone: Genes here carry mouse names. The read is 4 residues too short to cover the CDR3 end, so that end is filled in from the germline J gene. The rearrangement joins TRBV13-3 to TRBJ2-1, with D hard to call. Germline-derived CDR1 and CDR2 are NNHDY and SYVADS. V gave up 3 bases and J gave up 3 bases, with 7 bases separating them. This CDR3 has 13 amino acids. This chain's CDR3 is CASSVTVYAEQFF. The sequenced part of the CDR3 DNA is TGTGCCAGCAGTGTTACAGTCTATGCT.

This clone was observed a handful of times. Genes here carry mouse names. The CDR3 extends 4 residues past the end of the read, so its final part is completed from the germline J gene. This sample also contains other DNA sequences that code for the same CDR3. The chain employs TRBV1 and TRBJ1-2; D not certain. The CDR3 is made up of 12 amino acids. Germline CDR1 NSQYPW, CDR2 LRSPGD (reference sequence). The sequenced CDR3 bases are TGCACCTGCAGTGCAGCCGGTGGC. Translating gives CTCSAAGG. In full, the CDR3 reads CTCSAAGGDYTF.

Points on this clone: Each gene name is a mouse one. The missing CDR3 end, 4 residues past where the read stops, is filled in from the germline J gene. The chain combines TRBV13-2 with TRBJ2-1; 12 positions agree with TRBD2. CDR1 is NNHNN, CDR2 SYGAGS, per germline (reference sequence). V shed 3 bases and J 1 base; nucleotides not matched to a gene: 2. The CDR3 runs 16 residues. CDR3 residues: CASGGGTGGNYAEQFF. Incomplete CDR3 DNA: TGTGCCAGCGGTGGGGGGACTGGGGGGAACTATGCT.

This clone was observed a handful of times. The germline and genes are mouse ones. The read is 4 residues too short to cover the CDR3 end, so that end is filled in from the germline J gene. The chain combines TRBV13-3 with TRBJ1-1; D perhaps matches TRBD1 (6 bases). CDR3 size: 13 residues. V was clipped by 1 base and J by 3 bases, with 7 bases between them. The germline V gene has CDR1 NNHDY and CDR2 SYVADS. CDR3 sequence reads: CASSDQGYTEVFF. CDR3 bases read: TGTGCCAGCAGTGATCAGGGGTACACA.

As to this clone: Gene names follow the mouse nomenclature. The read ends 4 residues early relative to the CDR3; the germline J gene fills the gap. The chain carries TRBV13-3 and TRBJ2-5; a possible D gene is TRBD1 (6 bases). The CDR3 is 14 residues long. Germline-derived CDR1 and CDR2 are NNHDY and SYVADS. Trimming took off 5 bases at V and 3 bases at J, with 13 bases between the two ends. CDR3 DNA, as far as it was read: TGTGCCAGCAGGGCGGGACACGAACAAGAC. Its protein product is CASRAGHEQD. The full CDR3 protein is CASRAGHEQDTQYF.

On this clone itself: Mouse names are used for the genes. The read gets to within 4 residues of the CDR3 end, and the germline J gene fills in the rest. This chain connects TRBV19 to TRBJ1-1, with a weak D call TRBD1 (6 bases). The CDR3 length is 12 residues. Germline V lookup: CDR1 FNHDT, CDR2 SITEND (reference sequence). The covered CDR3 bases are TGTGCCAGCAGCCTACAGGGAAGA. This encodes CASSLQGR. The full CDR3 protein reads CASSLQGREVFF.

A remark on this clone: Each gene name is a mouse one. Coverage ceases 4 residues before the CDR3 finishes, and the germline J gene fills in the end. The V call is TRBV1, the J call TRBJ1-2; tentatively, D is TRBD1 (5 bases). From germline, CDR1 is NSQYPW and CDR2 LRSPGD (reference sequence). The CDR3 consists of 16 residues. Trimming removed 0 bases from V and 0 bases from J, with 11 bases in between. The sequenced part of the CDR3 DNA is TGCACCTGCAGTGCAGATCCCCCAGGGTCAAACTCC. It codes for CTCSADPPGSNS. The entire CDR3 protein is CTCSADPPGSNSDYTF.

On this clone: Germline and genes: mouse. The read ends 4 residues before the CDR3 terminus; that terminus is restored from the germline J gene. The chain recombines TRBV13-3 with TRBJ2-1; unclear D gene. The CDR3 has 11 residues. Looked up from germline, CDR1 is NNHDY and CDR2 is SYVADS. Here the CDR3 reads CASSDEAEQFF. CDR3 bases read: TGTGCCAGCAGTGATGAGGCT.

Note on this clone: Gene labels here are mouse ones. The read stops 4 residues short of the end of the CDR3; the missing end is completed from the germline J gene. Within the sample, other DNA sequences also encode this same CDR3. The rearrangement uses TRBV1 and TRBJ2-5, with TRBD2 matching 8 bases. The CDR3 totals 15 residues. Germline loops: CDR1 NSQYPW, CDR2 LRSPGD (reference sequence). J was trimmed by 2 bases and V by 3 bases; bases with no gene match: 4. The DNA read from the CDR3 is TGCACCTGCAGTGCTCTCTGGGGGGCCCAAGAC. Translation gives CTCSALWGAQD. The CDR3 in its entirety is CTCSALWGAQDTQYF.

Comments on this clone: All gene names here are mouse names. The read ends 4 residues before the CDR3 terminus; that terminus is restored from the germline J gene. V gene TRBV19 combines with J gene TRBJ1-1, with 8 bases lining up with TRBD1. Trimming removed 3 bases from V and 1 base from J; junction bases left unmatched: 5. Looked up from germline, CDR1 is FNHDT and CDR2 is SITEND (reference sequence). The CDR3 has 15 residues. CDR3 DNA (partial): TGTGCCAGCAGTACCCGGGGGACAGGGAACACA. Amino acid sequence: CASSTRGTGNT. The CDR3 reads in full as CASSTRGTGNTEVFF. Together with reference TRBV19 and TRBJ1-1, the CDR3 gives the full variable domain: GGIITQTPKFLIGQEGQKLTLKCQQNFNHDTMYWYRQDSGKGLRLIYYSITENDLQKGDLSEGYDASREKKSSFSLTVTSAQKNEMAVFLCASSTRGTGNTEVFFGKGTRLTVV.

Concerning this clone: The gene names here belong to mouse. The read ends 4 residues before the CDR3 terminus; that terminus is restored from the germline J gene. V and J are TRBV5 and TRBJ2-7; 9 bases fit TRBD1. CDR1 is LGHNA and CDR2 is YNLKQL in the germline V gene (reference sequence). The trim removed 2 bases at V and 2 bases at J, leaving 1 base unmatched. There are 14 residues in the CDR3. CDR3 DNA (partial): TGTGCCAGCAGCCAAAACAGGGGGCCCTAT. This gives the protein CASSQNRGPY. The entire CDR3 reads CASSQNRGPYEQYF.

With regard to this clone: Germline and genes here are mouse. The CDR3 end falls 4 residues outside the read, so it is completed with the germline J gene. The V and J genes are TRBV1 and TRBJ2-7, with D perhaps matching TRBD1 (6 bases). The CDR3 covers 13 residues. The germline V gene encodes CDR1 NSQYPW and CDR2 LRSPGD (reference sequence). The CDR3 reads CTCSADGQYEQYF. The part of the CDR3 DNA that was read is TGCACCTGCAGTGCAGATGGACAGTAT.

This clone was observed a few times. Mouse germline and gene names are used. Read coverage stops 4 residues before the CDR3 terminus; the germline J gene supplies the remainder. The V gene is TRBV5, the J gene TRBJ2-3; D may be TRBD1 (5 bases). Per germline, CDR1 LGHNA and CDR2 YNLKQL (reference sequence). Trimming removed 0 bases at V and 0 bases at J, with 10 bases between. CDR3 length: 16 residues. Here the CDR3 reads CASSQDAGSSAETLYF. CDR3 DNA, as far as it was read: TGTGCCAGCAGCCAAGATGCAGGGTCGAGTGCAGAA.

This clone appeared a few times. The gene names here belong to mouse. Read data end 4 residues before the CDR3 end; the end is taken from the germline J gene. This sequence joins TRBV21 and TRBJ2-1, with D hard to call. TRBV21 is noted as an ORF with a role that remains uncertain. V lost 6 bases to trimming and J lost 5 bases, with 8 bases between them. The CDR3 is made up of 12 amino acids. Incomplete CDR3 DNA: TGTGCTAGCAGCGCAACAGATGCT. Amino acid sequence: CASSATDA. The whole CDR3 protein is CASSATDAEQFF.

This clone was recorded a few times. Germline and genes: mouse. This sample also contains other DNA sequences that code for the same CDR3. The CDR3 protein is CASSRTGGDTQYF. CDR3 bases read: TGTGCCAGCAGTCGGACAGGGGGTGAC. The gene calls are TRBV14 and TRBJ2-5, with 10 positions matching TRBD1. The CDR3 end is not reached by the read, which stops 4 residues before it; the germline J gene fills it in. CDR3 length equals 13 residues. The V gene's germline CDR1 is SGHDT and CDR2 FRDEAV. Based on the CDR3 plus reference TRBV14 and TRBJ2-5, the full variable domain is EAGVTQSPRYAVLQEGQAVSFWCDPISGHDTLYWYQQPRDQGPQLLVYFRDEAVIDNSQLPSDRFSAVRPKGTNSTLKIQSAKQGDTATYLCASSRTGGDTQYFGPGTRLLVL.

With respect to this clone: The gene names given are mouse names. The missing CDR3 end, 4 residues past where the read stops, is filled in from the germline J gene. V and J are TRBV13-3 and TRBJ1-1; a weak D match, TRBD1 (5 bases). Germline CDR1 is NNHDY and CDR2 is SYVADS. The CDR3 runs to 13 residues. CDR3 DNA, as far as it was read: TGTGCCAGCAGGCCTCTCCAGGGAGGA. It specifies CASRPLQGG. The full CDR3 protein reads CASRPLQGGEVFF.

The sample holds a few counts of this clone. Gene names are mouse gene names. The observed sequence ends 4 residues before the CDR3 terminus, with the missing tail filled in from the germline J gene. This chain joins TRBV1 and TRBJ2-3; 10 positions agree with TRBD1. The CDR3 length is 15 residues. Germline V gives CDR1 NSQYPW, CDR2 LRSPGD (reference sequence). With 0 bases clipped from V and 4 bases from J, the junction kept 1 base outside the gene matches. Partial CDR3 DNA: TGCACCTGCAGTGCAGAGGGACAGGGGACAGAA. It encodes CTCSAEGQGTE. The whole CDR3 sequence is CTCSAEGQGTETLYF.

The table lists this clone with a few counts. The listed genes are named as in mouse. The read terminates 4 residues ahead of where the CDR3 ends, so the germline J gene completes it. In the same sample, other DNA sequences code for this CDR3. The chain is built from TRBV13-1 and TRBJ1-1, with 10 nucleotides matching TRBD1. Germline V gene sequence: CDR1 NSHNY, CDR2 SYGAGN. Germline trimming cut 4 bases from V and 0 bases from J; bases unmatched to any gene: 3. The CDR3 spans 15 residues. The CDR3: CASSKGQGANTEVFF. CDR3 DNA, as far as it was read: TGTGCCAGCAGTAAAGGACAGGGGGCAAACACA.

A remark on this clone: All gene names here are mouse names. The CDR3 end falls 4 residues outside the read, so it is completed with the germline J gene. The V gene is TRBV13-1, the J gene TRBJ2-2; D is perhaps TRBD1 (7 bases). The CDR3 runs 16 residues. Germline loops: CDR1 NSHNY, CDR2 SYGAGN. V was cut by 0 bases and J by 2 bases, with 11 bases left in between. CDR3 sequence: CASSDGGGGNTGQLYF. Partial CDR3 DNA: TGTGCCAGCAGTGATGGAGGGGGCGGGAACACCGGG.

As concerns this clone: Gene names and germline refer to mouse. Sequencing ends 4 residues short of the CDR3 end; the germline J gene provides the rest. The chain combines TRBV14 with TRBJ1-1; 9 bases agree with TRBD1. Germline loops: CDR1 SGHDT, CDR2 FRDEAV. CDR3 length equals 14 residues. CDR3 DNA (partial): TGTGCCAGCAGTTTACCGGGACAGGGACCA. This gives the protein CASSLPGQGP. In full, the CDR3 is CASSLPGQGPEVFF.

Points on this clone: Germline and genes here are mouse. The read stops 4 residues short of the end of the CDR3; the missing end is completed from the germline J gene. V gene TRBV19 combines with J gene TRBJ2-2; 10 nucleotides agree with TRBD2. The CDR3 has 16 residues. The germline CDR1 and CDR2 sequences are FNHDT and SITEND (reference sequence). V lost 4 bases to trimming and J lost 1 base; unmatched junction nucleotides: 4. CDR3 loop: CASSLLGGVNTGQLYF. Incomplete CDR3 DNA: TGTGCCAGCAGTTTACTGGGGGGGGTAAACACCGGG.

This clone appeared a few times. Genes and germline come from the mouse. With the read ending 4 residues before the CDR3 end, the germline J gene is used to fill in that end. The rearrangement links TRBV13-1 to TRBJ2-1; 7 bases are a match to TRBD1. The length of the CDR3 is 14 residues. The germline gives CDR1 NSHNY, CDR2 SYGAGN. The ends lost 3 bases at V and 1 base at J; junction bases unmatched: 1. CDR3 sequence: CASSVRGNYAEQFF. The CDR3 DNA, read in part, is TGTGCCAGCAGTGTCAGGGGGAACTATGCT.

This clone was seen at least ten times. Gene names are the mouse ones. The read finishes 4 residues shy of the CDR3 end, and the germline J gene is used to complete it. This sequence joins TRBV31 and TRBJ2-1; D may be TRBD1 (6 bases). Trimming took 0 bases from V and 6 from J, leaving 6 bases between them. The CDR3 is made up of 12 amino acids. CDR1 and CDR2 from the germline V gene are GKSSPN and SITVG. The CDR3 DNA, read in part, is TGTGCCTGGAGTCTAGGGGGTGCT. Residues: CAWSLGGA. The full CDR3 reads CAWSLGGAEQFF.

This clone was seen more than once but under ten times. Here the gene names and germline are mouse. The read gets to within 4 residues of the CDR3 end, and the germline J gene fills in the rest. Other DNA sequences of this sample code for an identical CDR3. The chain links TRBV19 to TRBJ2-7; 9 nucleotides agree with TRBD1. The CDR3 loop spans 14 amino acids. In germline, CDR1 is FNHDT, CDR2 SITEND (reference sequence). The CDR3 loop is CASSIQGQGYEQYF. The sequenced part of the CDR3 DNA is TGTGCCAGCAGTATACAGGGACAGGGTTAT. Together with reference TRBV19 and TRBJ2-7, the CDR3 gives the full variable domain: GGIITQTPKFLIGQEGQKLTLKCQQNFNHDTMYWYRQDSGKGLRLIYYSITENDLQKGDLSEGYDASREKKSSFSLTVTSAQKNEMAVFLCASSIQGQGYEQYFGPGTRLTVL.